The rows below give T cell receptor beta chains drawn from one sample of a study of blood T cell repertoires in COVID-19. Produced via immunoSEQ multiplex PCR; TCRdb's table is partial and in-frame only. The data show 150,000 to 200,000 clones, with about nine tenths seen just once and approximately 4.9% held by the top ten. The specimen sequenced was peripheral blood. These TCRs come from a man aged 30 to 39 with COVID-19, enrolled during active disease. The CDR3 runs from the conserved cysteine through the conserved F or W. D genes are given only for firm matches. Size is omitted from some rows. Given values are once, few, many or a class for expanded clones.

NA	TRBV11-2	NA	TRBJ2-1	CASSFVGGYSYNEQFF	TGTGCCAGCAGCTTTGTGGGAGGTTACTCCTACAATGAGCAGTTCTTC
NA	TRBV7-9	NA	TRBJ1-5	CASADTHSNQPQHF	TGTGCCAGCGCAGACACCCATAGCAATCAGCCCCAGCATTTT
NA	TRBV5-6	NA	TRBJ1-6	CASSSYDRTINSPLHF	TGTGCCAGCAGCTCTTACGACAGGACGATTAATTCACCCCTCCACTTT
NA	TRBV30	NA	TRBJ1-1	CAWSSTGNTEAFF	TGTGCCTGGAGCTCGACAGGCAACACTGAAGCTTTCTTT
NA	TRBV27	medium-sized	TRBJ1-5	CASSFIGSGEPQHF	TGTGCCAGCAGTTTTATAGGGTCAGGGGAGCCCCAGCATTTT
TRBD1	TRBV19	NA	TRBJ2-7	CASSNVGTGSYEQYF	TGTGCCAGTAGTAATGTAGGGACAGGGTCCTACGAGCAGTACTTC
TRBD2	TRBV6-2/TRBV6-3	NA	TRBJ2-1	CASSSMAGGPPSTYNEQFF	TGTGCCAGCAGTTCCATGGCGGGAGGGCCCCCATCTACCTACAATGAGCAGTTCTTC
NA	TRBV13	NA	TRBJ2-4	CASSSLERIQYF	TGTGCCAGCAGCTCTCTCGAGAGAATTCAGTACTTC
NA	TRBV12-5	NA	TRBJ1-1	CASGLVTYGDTEAFF	TGTGCTAGTGGTTTGGTAACCTACGGGGACACTGAAGCTTTCTTT
NA	TRBV6-5	NA	TRBJ1-2	CASKWAANYGYTF	TGTGCCAGCAAGTGGGCAGCTAACTATGGCTACACCTTC
NA	TRBV19	NA	TRBJ1-2	CASSIRDGYTF	TGTGCCAGTAGTATCCGGGATGGCTACACCTTC
TRBD2	TRBV19	NA	TRBJ2-7	CASSMLAGAYEQYF	TGTGCCAGTAGTATGTTAGCGGGAGCCTACGAGCAGTACTTC
NA	TRBV6-5	NA	TRBJ1-1	CASNQGGNTEAFF	TGTGCCAGCAATCAGGGTGGGAACACTGAAGCTTTCTTT
TRBD1	TRBV6-5	NA	TRBJ2-7	CASLLAAGGAYEQYF	TGTGCCAGCCTCCTAGCAGCAGGGGGTGCCTACGAGCAGTACTTC
TRBD1	TRBV5-6	NA	TRBJ2-2	CASSFTPGQGTTGELFF	TGTGCCAGCAGCTTTACACCGGGACAGGGAACGACCGGGGAGCTGTTTTTT
NA	TRBV4-3	NA	TRBJ1-2	CASSQYGTSTNYGYTF	TGCGCCAGCAGCCAGTACGGGACATCCACTAACTATGGCTACACCTTC
TRBD1	TRBV9	few	TRBJ1-2	CASSAQGDGYGYTF	TGTGCCAGCAGCGCGCAGGGGGACGGCTATGGCTACACCTTC
NA	TRBV6-5	NA	TRBJ2-3	CASSYDGGSTDTQYF	TGTGCCAGCAGTTATGATGGAGGGAGCACAGATACGCAGTATTTT
TRBD2	TRBV7-9	once	TRBJ2-3	CASSLGLAGGPAADTQYF	TGTGCCAGCAGCTTGGGTCTAGCGGGAGGGCCTGCGGCAGATACGCAGTATTTT
NA	TRBV6-2/TRBV6-3	NA	TRBJ2-5	CASSYPYRDGQETQYF	TGTGCCAGCAGTTACCCCTACAGGGACGGCCAAGAGACCCAGTACTTC
NA	TRBV29-1	NA	TRBJ1-2	CSVGDQGYGYTF	TGCAGCGTTGGGGATCAGGGCTATGGCTACACCTTC
TRBD1	TRBV6-5	NA	TRBJ1-2	CASSSWDSDYGYTF	TGTGCCAGCAGTTCCTGGGACAGTGACTATGGCTACACCTTC
NA	TRBV19	NA	TRBJ2-1	CATSRFRWDEQFF	TGTGCCACCTCAAGGTTCAGGTGGGATGAGCAGTTCTTC
TRBD1	TRBV9	few	TRBJ1-1	CASSADRGKTEAFF	TGTGCCAGCAGCGCGGACAGGGGGAAAACTGAAGCTTTCTTT
NA	TRBV28	NA	TRBJ1-5	CASSLLNQPQHF	TGTGCCAGCAGTCTCCTAAATCAGCCCCAGCATTTT
TRBD1	TRBV6-5	NA	TRBJ1-2	CASSYGPDRMKNTF	TGTGCCAGCAGTTACGGACCGGACAGGATGAAAAACACCTTC
NA	TRBV9	NA	TRBJ2-7	CASSPPPAYEQYF	TGTGCCAGCAGCCCCCCCCCGGCCTACGAGCAGTACTTC
NA	TRBV5-1	NA	TRBJ2-3	CASSSSTDTQYF	TGCGCCAGCAGCTCTAGCACAGATACGCAGTATTTT
TRBD2	TRBV7-9	NA	TRBJ2-1	CASSPYGGSLTYNEQFF	TGTGCCAGCAGCCCCTACGGCGGGAGCCTGACCTACAATGAGCAGTTCTTC